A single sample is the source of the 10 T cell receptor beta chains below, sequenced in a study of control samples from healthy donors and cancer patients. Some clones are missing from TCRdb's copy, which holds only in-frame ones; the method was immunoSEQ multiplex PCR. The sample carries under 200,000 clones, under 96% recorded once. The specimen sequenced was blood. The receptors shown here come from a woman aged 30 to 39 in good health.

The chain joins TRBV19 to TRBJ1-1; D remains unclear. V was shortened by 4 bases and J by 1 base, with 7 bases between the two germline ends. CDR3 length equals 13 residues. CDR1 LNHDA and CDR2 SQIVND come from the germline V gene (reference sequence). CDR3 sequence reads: CASSKRQNTEAFF. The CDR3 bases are TGTGCCAGTAGTAAAAGACAGAACACTGAAGCTTTCTTT.

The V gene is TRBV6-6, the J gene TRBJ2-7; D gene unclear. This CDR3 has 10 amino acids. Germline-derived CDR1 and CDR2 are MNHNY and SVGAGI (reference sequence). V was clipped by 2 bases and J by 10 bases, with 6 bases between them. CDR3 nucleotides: TGTGCCAGCAGTTACCGCCGCCAGTACTTC. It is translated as CASSYRRQYF.

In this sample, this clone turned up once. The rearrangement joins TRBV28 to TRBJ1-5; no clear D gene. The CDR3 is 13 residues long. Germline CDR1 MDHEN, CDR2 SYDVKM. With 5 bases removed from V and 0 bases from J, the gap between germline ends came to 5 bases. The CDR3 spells CASSPYSNQPQHF. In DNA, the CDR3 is TGTGCCAGCAGTCCATATAGCAATCAGCCCCAGCATTTT.

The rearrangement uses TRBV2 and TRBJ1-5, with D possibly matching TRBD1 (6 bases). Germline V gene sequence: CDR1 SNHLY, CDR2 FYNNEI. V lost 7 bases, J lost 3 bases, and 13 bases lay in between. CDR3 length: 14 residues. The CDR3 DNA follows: TGTGCCAGCAACCCAGACAGGTACAATCAGCCCCAGCATTTT. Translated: CASNPDRYNQPQHF.

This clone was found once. DNA of the CDR3: TGTGCCAGCAGCCATTGGGAAGACGGAAACACCATATATTTT. Translating it yields CASSHWEDGNTIYF. The chain combines TRBV14 with TRBJ1-3, with D uncertain. CDR1 and CDR2 from the germline V gene are SGHDN and FVKESK. CDR3 length: 14 residues. The germline V and J ends were trimmed by 3 bases and 4 bases, with 10 bases remaining between them.

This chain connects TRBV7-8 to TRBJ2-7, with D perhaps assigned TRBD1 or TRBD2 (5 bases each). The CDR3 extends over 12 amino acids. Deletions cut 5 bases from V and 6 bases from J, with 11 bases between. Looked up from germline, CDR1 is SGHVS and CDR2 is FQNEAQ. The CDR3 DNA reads TGTGCCAGCAGCCCACGGGACGGCGAGCAGTACTTC. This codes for CASSPRDGEQYF.

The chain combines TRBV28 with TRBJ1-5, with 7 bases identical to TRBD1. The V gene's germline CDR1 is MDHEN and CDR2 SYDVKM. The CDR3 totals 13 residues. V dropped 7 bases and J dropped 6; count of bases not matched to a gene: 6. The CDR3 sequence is CASNMDRSQPQHF. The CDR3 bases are TGTGCCAGCAATATGGACAGGAGTCAGCCCCAGCATTTT.

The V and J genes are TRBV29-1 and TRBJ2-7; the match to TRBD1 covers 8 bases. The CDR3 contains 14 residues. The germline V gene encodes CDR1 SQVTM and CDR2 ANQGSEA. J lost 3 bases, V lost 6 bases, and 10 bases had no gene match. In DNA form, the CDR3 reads TGCAGCGTCTCCATTGGCGGACAGGGCTACGAGCAGTACTTC. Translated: CSVSIGGQGYEQYF.

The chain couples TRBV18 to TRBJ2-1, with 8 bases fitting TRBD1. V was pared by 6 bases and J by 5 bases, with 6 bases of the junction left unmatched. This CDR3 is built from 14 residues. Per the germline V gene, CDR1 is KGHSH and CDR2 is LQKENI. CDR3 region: CASSPGQADNEQFF. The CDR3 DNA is TGTGCCAGCTCTCCGGGACAGGCAGACAATGAGCAGTTCTTC.

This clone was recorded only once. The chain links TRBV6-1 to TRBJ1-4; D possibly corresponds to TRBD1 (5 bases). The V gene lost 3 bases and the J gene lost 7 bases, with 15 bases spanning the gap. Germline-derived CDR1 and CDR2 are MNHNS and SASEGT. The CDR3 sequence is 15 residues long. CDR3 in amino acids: CASSDPTGEGEKLFF. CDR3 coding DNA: TGTGCCAGCAGTGACCCCACAGGAGAGGGTGAAAAACTGTTTTTT.